The clone carrying this T cell receptor (beta chain) has more than one count but fewer than ten. Its target is unknown. The data originate from a study of identical twins. A universal primer site was incorporated via template switching, and the cDNA contained unique molecular identifiers. Each CDR3 protein is one row after TCRdb ran MiXCR on the 5' RACE reads. Of around 450,000 distinct CDR3 sequences in the sample, 14% were seen once. Study findings and constraints: Cord blood's abundant beta clonotypes had fewer insertions, unlike memory repertoires.

This same sample was also taken into another study, of yellow fever vaccine responses in identical twins. According to that study: Twins reportedly showed a vaccine T cell response that seemed partly convergent and partly personalized.

Sequenced input: CD4+ T cells sorted from blood. The source is a woman younger than 35 in good health.

CDR3 coding DNA: TGTGCCAGCAGCGGGGGACAGGGATCTTCACCCCTCCACTTT. Translated: CASSGGQGSSPLHF. The chain is built from TRBV12-3 or TRBV12-4 and TRBJ1-6, with TRBD1 matching 9 bases. Unmatched junction bases numbered 6, after V lost 6 bases and J lost 9 bases. The CDR3 has 14 residues.